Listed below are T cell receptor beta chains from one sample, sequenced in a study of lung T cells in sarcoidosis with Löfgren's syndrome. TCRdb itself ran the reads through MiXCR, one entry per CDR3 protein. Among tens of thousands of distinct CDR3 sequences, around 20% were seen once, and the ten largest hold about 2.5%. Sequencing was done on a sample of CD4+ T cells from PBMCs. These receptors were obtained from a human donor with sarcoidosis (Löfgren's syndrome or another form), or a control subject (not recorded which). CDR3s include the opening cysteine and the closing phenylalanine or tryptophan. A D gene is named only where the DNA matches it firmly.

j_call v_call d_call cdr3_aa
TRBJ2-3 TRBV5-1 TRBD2 CASSFDAGGHGTDTQYF
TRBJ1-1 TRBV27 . CASNLRATMNTEAFF
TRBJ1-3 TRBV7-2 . CASSPPGPRSGNTIYF
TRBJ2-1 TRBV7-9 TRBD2 CASSPHSGTSGRADEQFF
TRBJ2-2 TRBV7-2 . CASSSRDTPRTWELFF
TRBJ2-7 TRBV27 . CASRREYEQYF
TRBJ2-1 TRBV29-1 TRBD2 CSVAQGLAGGLFHEQFF
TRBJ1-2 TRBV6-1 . CASRLGATSYGYTF
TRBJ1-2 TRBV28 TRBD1 CTSSLTGNYGYTF
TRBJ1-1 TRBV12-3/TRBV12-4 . CASSSPGQMNTEAFF
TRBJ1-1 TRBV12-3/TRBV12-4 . CASSLSGTGDEAFF
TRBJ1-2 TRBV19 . CASSQRYDYGYTF
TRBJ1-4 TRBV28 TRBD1 CASSSTRQGAREKLFF
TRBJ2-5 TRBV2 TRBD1 CASSLGTEETQYF
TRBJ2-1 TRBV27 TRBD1 CASSSLRDRVNEQFF
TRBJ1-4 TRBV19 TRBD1 CASAHAGGGEKLFF
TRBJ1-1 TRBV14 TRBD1 CASSQLGQSNTEAFF
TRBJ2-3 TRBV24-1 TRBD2 CATSETGTSIGTQYF
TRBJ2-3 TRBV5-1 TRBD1 CASSSEAGTGAPDSSDTQYF
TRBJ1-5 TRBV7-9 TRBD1 CASSGTGSQPQHF
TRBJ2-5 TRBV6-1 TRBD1 CASRHLGQGETQYF
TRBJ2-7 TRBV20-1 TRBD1 CSALRTQGDEQYF
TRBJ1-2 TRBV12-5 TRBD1 CASGLGTGSGNYGYTF
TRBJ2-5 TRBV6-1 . CASSNPQGGQETQYF
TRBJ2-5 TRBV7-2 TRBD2 CASSAWREGPETQYF
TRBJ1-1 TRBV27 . CASSLGRPAEAFF
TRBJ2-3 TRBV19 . CASSFGGADTQYF
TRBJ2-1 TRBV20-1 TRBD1 CSASSAGQGADEQFF
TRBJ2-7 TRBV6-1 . CASSPLPREQYF
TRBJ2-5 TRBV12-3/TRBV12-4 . CASSFDGGSQETQYF
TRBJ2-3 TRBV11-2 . CASSLEVWSTDTQYF
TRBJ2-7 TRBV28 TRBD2 CASSLAGTYEQYF
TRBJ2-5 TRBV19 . CASSPRSTRETQYF
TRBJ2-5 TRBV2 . CASSISFGVKETQYF
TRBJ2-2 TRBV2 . CASKVTANTGELFF
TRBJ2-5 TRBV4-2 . CASSQAVQETQYF
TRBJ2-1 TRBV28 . CRVGSSYNEQFF
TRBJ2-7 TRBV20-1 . CSASLLWGTSYEQYF
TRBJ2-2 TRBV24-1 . CATSDQNTGELFF
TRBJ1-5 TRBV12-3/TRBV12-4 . CASSLNPRQPQHF
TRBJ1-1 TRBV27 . CASSSGLGTEAFF
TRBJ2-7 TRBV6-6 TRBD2 CASSYGSSGNREQYF
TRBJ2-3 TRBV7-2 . CASSLYWTTDTQYF
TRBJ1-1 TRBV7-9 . CASSLSVSEAFF
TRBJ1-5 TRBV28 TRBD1 CASSNPPGQRNQPQHF
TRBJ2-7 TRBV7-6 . CASSLIQGSYEQYF
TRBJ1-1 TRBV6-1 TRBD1 CASHGQGVNTEAFF
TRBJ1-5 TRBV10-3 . CAISEVGGGQPQHF
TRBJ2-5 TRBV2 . CASNRVQQETQYF
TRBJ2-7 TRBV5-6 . CASSRGRWLDSSYEQYF
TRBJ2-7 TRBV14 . CASSQDPGRQQYF
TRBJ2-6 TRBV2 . CASSESRRSGANVLTF
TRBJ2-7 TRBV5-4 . CASSRHPDPTYEQYF
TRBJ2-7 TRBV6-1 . CASSLSSYEQYF
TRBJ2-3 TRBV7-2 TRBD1 CASSPRTGADTQYF
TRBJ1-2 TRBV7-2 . CASSLDTGTKYGYTF
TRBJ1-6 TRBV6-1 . CASSPYHGGALNSPLHF
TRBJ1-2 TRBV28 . CASSLKGGSYTF